This TCR beta chain came from a study of blood T cell repertoires in COVID-19 (dated by TCRdb to 2018 to 2020). Concerning the study at large: Samples covering the acute and convalescent phases of COVID-19 were provided by collaborators in the United States, Italy and Spain. HLA class I and class II types, where available, came from metadata supplied by the sample provider rather than from assay-based typing. The prospective study material was composed of cDNA or gDNA derived from T cells, B-cell-depleted T cells, or PBMCs. Samples came from the ongoing ImmuneRACE study (first 160 participants) plus 1,254 subjects from 6 global collaborators. The sample metadata nearly always contained a de-identified subject ID, COVID-19 status, age in years and sex. Deeply sampled blood TCRbeta repertoires from subjects exposed to, actively infected with, or recovered from COVID-19 were included in the dataset. A freely available public database, intended as a resource for researchers studying the immune response to SARS-CoV-2, is where the repertoires were released.

The CDR3, cysteine through phenylalanine, is 16 amino acids long. Only the CDR3 DNA stays, 48 bases, in frame from base 1. CDR1 is given as MNHEY and CDR2 as SMNVEV, both from the germline V gene (reference sequence). A distance of 21 bases separates the germline ends of V and J, which lose 6 bases and 5 bases respectively. Results and caveats for the whole study, not just this receptor: The amount of clinical and demographic metadata varied by source and participant and was provided uncurated.

Collaborating institutions collected whole blood in K2EDTA tubes following their own protocols. For TCRbeta analysis, collaborators shipped samples as frozen whole blood, isolated PBMCs, or DNA extracted from either of those sample types. About this clone: Its antigen is still unknown. Per-base qualities were not stored, and no clone one base away is much larger.

TCRbeta CDR3 regions were amplified from genomic DNA by means of the immunoSEQ Assay, a bias-controlled multiplex PCR. The study's own analysis went as follows. The number of nucleated cells in each sample was estimated by amplification of reference gene primers within the assay. To quantify the absolute abundance of each unique TCRbeta CDR3 rearrangement, sequence reads were collapsed and filtered. For each sample, productive Simpson clonality was calculated by taking the square root of Simpson's diversity index across productive rearrangements. What TCRdb holds here is the immuneACCESS table cut down to in-frame rearrangements. Part of the clones is not present; checked against another copy, under half of the missing clones reflect an unresolved V gene, and the others are unexplained. D and trimming come from the DNA, and the V and J calls and clone size come from that table. This sample gives about 210,000 clones in total; around 89% of them show up just once. The ten largest clones add up to under 5.5% of the sample.

What was sequenced was peripheral blood. This chain joins TRBV27 to TRBJ2-3; tentative D gene TRBD1, with 6 bases matching. This sequence originates from a woman aged 40 to 50 with acute or convalescent COVID-19. The CDR3: CASRRNGQPFLDTQYF. The nucleotide sequence reads TGTGCCAGCAGGCGCAACGGACAGCCCTTTCTAGATACGCAGTATTTT.